This T cell receptor (beta chain) was obtained from a study of PD-L1 blockade in urothelial cancer. Whole-study context: Across blood samples, T cells had a median count of roughly 140,000. Study conclusions and caveats: In blood at 3 weeks, tumor-associated clones expanded more among patients with durable benefit.

Points on this clone: No antigen is known for it.

The repertoire was sequenced with immunoSEQ multiplex PCR; TCRdb's copy has only in-frame clones and lacks some. The sample includes 86,000 or so clones, about 84% seen only once; the top ten take under 15%. In germline, CDR1 is SGHNT, CDR2 YENEEA. Germline trimming cut 5 bases from V and 13 bases from J; bases unmatched to any gene: 9. The CDR3 spans 12 residues. The time point was: pretreatment peripheral blood. The clonotype originates from a man between 60 and 75 years old with urothelial cancer. Sequencing was performed on PBMCs, taken around atezolizumab (anti-PD-L1) treatment. The chain joins TRBV11-3 to TRBJ1-2, with 8 bases aligning to TRBD1. The DNA for the CDR3 is TGTGCCAGCAGCCCAGGACAGGGCCCCAGCACCTTC. It yields the protein CASSPGQGPSTF.